This TCR beta chain came from a study of blood T cell repertoires in COVID-19 (dated by TCRdb to the early 2020s). Describing the broader study: Samples covering the acute and convalescent phases of COVID-19 were provided by collaborators in the United States, Italy and Spain. Subjects who had been exposed to COVID-19, were actively infected with it, or had recovered from it provided the deeply sampled blood TCRbeta repertoires that made up the dataset. Sample metadata almost always included a de-identified subject ID, COVID-19 status, age in years and sex. The repertoires were released in a freely available public database intended as a resource for research on the immune response to SARS-CoV-2. Samples were obtained from the ongoing ImmuneRACE study (first 160 participants) and from about 1,300 subjects provided by 6 global collaborators. Where available, HLA class I and class II types were taken from metadata supplied by the sample provider and were not determined by assay-based typing. The material from the prospective study consisted of cDNA or gDNA derived from T cells, B-cell-depleted T cells, or PBMCs.

The CDR3 runs 14 residues from the cysteine to the phenylalanine. Here the CDR3 DNA is all that survives: 42 bases in frame from base 1. CDR1 and CDR2 are read off the germline V gene (reference sequence) as MNHEY and SMNVEV. Relative to germline, V is 0 bases shorter and J is 5 bases shorter, with 8 bases between their ends. What the study reported, not specific to this receptor: How much clinical and demographic metadata was included differed by source and by participant, and the metadata was provided uncurated.

Enrolling through a virtual design, the prospective study's participants ranged in age from roughly 18 to 89 years and lived across roughly 23 United States geographic areas. Cohort assignment in the prospective study relied on participant-reported clinical history from a screening survey and a study questionnaire. In the prospective study, mobile phlebotomists collected whole blood, serum and a nasopharyngeal or oropharyngeal swab from each participant. Additional blood draws and questionnaires over an approximately two-month period could optionally be provided by prospective study participants. Blood samples from the prospective study were shipped frozen or at room temperature prior to DNA extraction. Details on this clone: Its antigen remains unidentified. One base away there is no much larger clone; base qualities are not given.

TCRbeta CDR3 regions were amplified from genomic DNA by means of the immunoSEQ Assay, a bias-controlled multiplex PCR. Per the original workflow: Within the assay, amplification of reference gene primers was used to estimate how many nucleated cells each sample contained. Sequence reads were collapsed and filtered to measure the absolute abundance of every unique TCRbeta CDR3 rearrangement. Productive Simpson clonality was computed per sample as the square root of Simpson's diversity index over productive rearrangements. The table comes from immuneACCESS by way of TCRdb, which keeps in-frame sequences with V and J called. Part of the clones is missing from these tables; in studies checked, under half for an unresolved V gene and the rest for unknown reasons. That table is the source of V, J and clone size, and D and trimming were worked out from the DNA. The sample includes around 250,000 clones, with approximately 90% observed a single time. The top ten hold roughly 4.3% of the sample.

Sample: PBMCs or T cells enriched from blood (not recorded which). This receptor chain uses TRBV27 and TRBJ1-5; the D gene remains uncertain. The TCR originated in a woman in her 30s with acute COVID-19. For the CDR3, the sequence is CASSLSNTDQPQHF. The nucleotides read TGTGCCAGCAGTTTATCGAACACCGATCAGCCCCAGCATTTT.